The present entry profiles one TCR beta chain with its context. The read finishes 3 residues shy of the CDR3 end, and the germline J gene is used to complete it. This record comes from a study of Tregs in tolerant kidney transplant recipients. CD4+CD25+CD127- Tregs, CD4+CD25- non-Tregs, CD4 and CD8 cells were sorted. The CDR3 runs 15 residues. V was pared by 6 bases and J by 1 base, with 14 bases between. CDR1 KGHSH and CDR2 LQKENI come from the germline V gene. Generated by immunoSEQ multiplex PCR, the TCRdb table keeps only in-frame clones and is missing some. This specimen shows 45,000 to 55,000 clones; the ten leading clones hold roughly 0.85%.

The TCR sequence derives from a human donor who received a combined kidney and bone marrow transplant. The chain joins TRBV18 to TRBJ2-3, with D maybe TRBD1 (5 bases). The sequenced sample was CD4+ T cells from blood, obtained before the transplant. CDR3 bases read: TGTGCCAGCTCGCCTAATTCCAGGGGCACAGATACG. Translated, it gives CASSPNSRGTDT. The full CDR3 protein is CASSPNSRGTDTQYF. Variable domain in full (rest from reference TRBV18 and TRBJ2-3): NAGVMQNPRHLVRRRGQEARLRCSPMKGHSHVYWYRQLPEEGLKFMVYLQKENIIDESGMPKERFSAEFPKEGPSILRIQQVVRGDSAAYFCASSPNSRGTDTQYFGPGTRLTVL.